The clone carrying this T cell receptor beta chain occurred a few times. The antigen is undetermined. The template was genomic DNA from peripheral blood, not RNA. The source of the sample is a study of T cell repertoires in aging, cancer and after chemotherapy. The study, taken as a whole, reports: Across the chemotherapy interval, each cancer cohort showed higher median generation probability, suggesting thymic rebound. Untreated cancer patients had significantly lower blood TCR diversity than age-matched healthy donors.

TRB rearrangements spanning V, D and J were amplified using mixed TRB-A/B primers. MiXCR was run by TCRdb on the multiplex PCR reads, yielding one entry per CDR3 protein. Altogether around 7,900 distinct CDR3 sequences are present, around 40% being singletons, with the ten largest covering 14% to 15%. This receptor was taken from a human donor in good health. Sequenced input: blood.

The CDR3 sequence: CASSQEAQERVTEAFF. CDR3 nucleotide sequence: TGCGCCAGCAGCCAAGAGGCTCAAGAGAGGGTAACTGAAGCTTTCTTT. The J gene is TRBJ1-1, the V gene TRBV4-3; no clear D. The V end was cut by 0 bases, the J end by 5 bases, with 16 bases between. Germline CDR1 is LGHNA and CDR2 is YSLEER. The CDR3 sequence is 16 residues long.